These 2 T cell receptor beta chains share one sample of origin, sequenced in a study of OX40 agonist ivuxolimab in advanced cancers. Profiled with immunoSEQ multiplex PCR; TCRdb holds only in-frame clones, not every one. The data contain approximately 45,000 clones, roughly 86% of them singletons. This sample comprised CD4+ or CD8+ T cells sorted from blood, obtained in a trial of the OX40 agonist ivuxolimab. The receptor source for this set is an adult with an advanced solid tumor such as melanoma, head and neck, liver or kidney cancer.

The chain links TRBV18 to TRBJ1-2; D is uncertain. The CDR3 contains 11 residues. V was shortened by 3 bases and J by 8 bases, with 7 bases between the two germline ends. Germline V gives CDR1 KGHSH, CDR2 LQKENI. CDR3 protein: CASSPGGGYTF. In DNA form, the CDR3 reads TGTGCCAGCTCACCCGGAGGGGGCTACACCTTC.

The genes are TRBV19 and TRBJ2-3; perhaps TRBD2 as D (5 bases). The CDR3 spans 16 residues. Trimming left V 3 bases short and J 0 bases short, with 13 bases between. Germline V gene data show CDR1 as LNHDA and CDR2 as SQIVND (reference sequence). The chain's CDR3 is CASSMGFSVSTDTQYF. The CDR3 DNA is TGTGCCAGTAGTATGGGCTTTAGCGTTAGCACAGATACGCAGTATTTT. The variable domain in full, completed from reference TRBV19 and TRBJ2-3, reads DGGITQSPKYLFRKEGQNVTLSCEQNLNHDAMYWYRQDPGQGLRLIYYSQIVNDFQKGDIAEGYSVSREKKESFPLTVTSAQKNPTAFYLCASSMGFSVSTDTQYFGPGTRLTVL.